This T cell receptor beta chain is drawn from a study of patients and donors after allogeneic stem cell transplantation. This clonotype was observed many times. Deletions cut 4 bases from V and 3 bases from J, with 13 bases between. The CDR3 contains 15 residues. TCRdb re-called the RT-PCR reads with MiXCR, one entry per CDR3 protein. Altogether 400,000 to 450,000 distinct CDR3 sequences are present, about a sixth being singletons, with the ten largest covering 6.5% to 7.5%. The specimen sequenced was blood, either unsorted or a sorted T cell fraction (not recorded which). The genes are TRBV12-3 or TRBV12-4 and TRBJ2-4; D gene unclear. The source is a human donor who was either an allogeneic HSCT recipient or a stem cell or donor lymphocyte infusion donor (not recorded which). It is not recorded whose cells these are; they may come from a transplant donor. The CDR3 sequence: CASSWRGRFKNIQYF. DNA of the CDR3: TGTGCCAGCAGTTGGCGCGGCCGGTTCAAAAACATTCAGTACTTC.